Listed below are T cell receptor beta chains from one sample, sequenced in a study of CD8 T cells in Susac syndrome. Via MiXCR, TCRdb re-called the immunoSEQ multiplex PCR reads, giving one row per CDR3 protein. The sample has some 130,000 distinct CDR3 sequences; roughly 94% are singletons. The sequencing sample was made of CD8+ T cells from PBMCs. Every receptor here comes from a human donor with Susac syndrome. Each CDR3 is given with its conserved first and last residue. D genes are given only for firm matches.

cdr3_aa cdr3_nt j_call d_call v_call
CASSPGQRITYGYTF TGTGCCAGCAGCCCCGGACAGAGAATTACCTATGGCTACACCTTC TRBJ1-2 . TRBV11-2
CASSLSADTSTDTQYF TGTGCCAGCAGCTTAAGCGCGGACACTAGCACAGATACGCAGTATTTT TRBJ2-3 . TRBV7-3
CASSLDTTGALEAFF TGTGCCAGCAGTTTAGACACAACAGGAGCCCTTGAAGCTTTCTTT TRBJ1-1 . TRBV12-3/TRBV12-4
CASSSSNTGTQYF TGTGCCAGCAGTTCCTCAAACACCGGGACCCAGTACTTC TRBJ2-5 . TRBV27
CAWARGDDEQFF TGTGCCTGGGCTAGGGGGGACGATGAGCAGTTCTTC TRBJ2-1 . TRBV30
CASSSRGTTGGSYNEQFF TGTGCCAGCAGCTCCAGAGGGACCACAGGGGGCTCCTACAATGAGCAGTTCTTC TRBJ2-1 TRBD1 TRBV7-6
CSARTDTQYF TGCAGTGCTAGAACAGATACGCAGTATTTT TRBJ2-3 . TRBV20-1
CASSPRGLGGELFF TGTGCCAGCAGCCCCAGGGGACTTGGCGGGGAGCTGTTTTTT TRBJ2-2 . TRBV9
CASSLDPAATGELFF TGTGCCAGCAGCTTAGATCCGGCCGCCACCGGGGAGCTGTTTTTT TRBJ2-2 . TRBV11-2
CASSWGGGANTEAFF TGCGCCAGCAGCTGGGGTGGGGGGGCGAACACTGAAGCTTTCTTT TRBJ1-1 . TRBV5-1
CASRPGTGMFYEQYF TGCGCCAGCAGGCCCGGGACAGGCATGTTCTACGAGCAGTACTTC TRBJ2-7 TRBD1 TRBV4-1
CASSQEGGSETQYF TGTGCCAGCAGCCAAGAAGGAGGGAGCGAGACCCAGTACTTC TRBJ2-5 . TRBV4-2